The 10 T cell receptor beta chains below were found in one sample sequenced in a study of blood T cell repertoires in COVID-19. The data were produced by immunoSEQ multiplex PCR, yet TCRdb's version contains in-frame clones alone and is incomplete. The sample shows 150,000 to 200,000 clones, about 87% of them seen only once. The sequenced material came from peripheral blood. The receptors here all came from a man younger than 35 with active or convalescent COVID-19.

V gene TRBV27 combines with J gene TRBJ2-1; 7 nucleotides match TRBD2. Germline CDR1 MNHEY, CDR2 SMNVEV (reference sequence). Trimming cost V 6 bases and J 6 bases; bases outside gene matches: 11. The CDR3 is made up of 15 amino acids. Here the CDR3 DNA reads TGTGCCAGCAGCCTGGGGGGGAATTTACGCAATGAGCAGTTCTTC. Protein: CASSLGGNLRNEQFF.

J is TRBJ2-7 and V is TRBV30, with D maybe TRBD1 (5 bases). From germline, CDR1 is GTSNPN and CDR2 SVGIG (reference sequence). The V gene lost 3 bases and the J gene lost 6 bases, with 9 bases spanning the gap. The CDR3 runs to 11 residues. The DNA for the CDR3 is TGTGCCTGGAGCCAGGGTATCGAGCAGTACTTC. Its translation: CAWSQGIEQYF.

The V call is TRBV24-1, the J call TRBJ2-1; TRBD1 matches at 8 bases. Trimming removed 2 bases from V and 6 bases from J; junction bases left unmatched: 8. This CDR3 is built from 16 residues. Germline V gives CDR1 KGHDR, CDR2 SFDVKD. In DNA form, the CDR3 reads TGTGCCACCAGTGATTATGGGCAGGGGGCTGGCAATGAGCAGTTCTTC. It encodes CATSDYGQGAGNEQFF.

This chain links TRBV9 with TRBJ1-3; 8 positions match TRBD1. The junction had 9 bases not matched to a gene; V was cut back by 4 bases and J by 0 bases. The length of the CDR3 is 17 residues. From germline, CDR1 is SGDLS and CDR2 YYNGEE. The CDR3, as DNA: TGTGCCAGCAGCCTAAATCCTACAGGGGGCTCTGGAAACACCATATATTTT. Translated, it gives CASSLNPTGGSGNTIYF.

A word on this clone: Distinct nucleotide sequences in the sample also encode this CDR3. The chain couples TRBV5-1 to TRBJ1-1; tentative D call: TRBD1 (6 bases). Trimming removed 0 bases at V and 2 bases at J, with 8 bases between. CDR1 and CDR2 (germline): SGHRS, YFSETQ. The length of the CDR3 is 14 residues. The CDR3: CASSLAQGNTEAFF. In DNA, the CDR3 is TGCGCCAGCAGCTTGGCACAGGGTAACACTGAAGCTTTCTTT.

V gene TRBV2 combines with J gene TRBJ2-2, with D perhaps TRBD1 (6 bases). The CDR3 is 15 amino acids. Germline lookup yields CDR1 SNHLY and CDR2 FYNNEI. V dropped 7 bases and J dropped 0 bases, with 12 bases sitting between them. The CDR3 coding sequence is TGTGCCAGCAAACCCTCAGGGGCGAACACCGGGGAGCTGTTTTTT. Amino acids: CASKPSGANTGELFF.

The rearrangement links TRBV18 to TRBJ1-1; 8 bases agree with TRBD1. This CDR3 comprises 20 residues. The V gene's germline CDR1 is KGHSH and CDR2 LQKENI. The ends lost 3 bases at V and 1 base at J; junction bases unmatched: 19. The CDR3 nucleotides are TGTGCCAGCTCACCCACCTCCTGGCGGCAGGGGGCTTTAACGAACACTGAAGCTTTCTTT. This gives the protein CASSPTSWRQGALTNTEAFF.

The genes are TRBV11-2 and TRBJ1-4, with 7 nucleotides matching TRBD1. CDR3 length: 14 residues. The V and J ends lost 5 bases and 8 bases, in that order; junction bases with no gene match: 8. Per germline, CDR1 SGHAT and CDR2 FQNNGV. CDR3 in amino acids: CASSLTGAGEKLFF. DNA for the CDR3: TGTGCCAGCAGCCTTACAGGGGCAGGCGAAAAACTGTTTTTT.

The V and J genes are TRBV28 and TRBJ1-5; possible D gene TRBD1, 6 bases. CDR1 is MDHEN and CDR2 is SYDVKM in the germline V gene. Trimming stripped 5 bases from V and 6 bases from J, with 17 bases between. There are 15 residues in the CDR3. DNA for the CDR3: TGTGCCAGCAGTCAGCCTCAGGGGTCAAGTCAGCCCCAGCATTTT. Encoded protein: CASSQPQGSSQPQHF.

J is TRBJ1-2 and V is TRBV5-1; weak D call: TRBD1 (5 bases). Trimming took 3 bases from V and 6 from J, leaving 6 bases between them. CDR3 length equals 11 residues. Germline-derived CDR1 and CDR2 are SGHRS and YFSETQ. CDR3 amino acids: CASSSTDGYTF. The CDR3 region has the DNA TGCGCCAGCAGCTCGACAGATGGCTACACCTTC.